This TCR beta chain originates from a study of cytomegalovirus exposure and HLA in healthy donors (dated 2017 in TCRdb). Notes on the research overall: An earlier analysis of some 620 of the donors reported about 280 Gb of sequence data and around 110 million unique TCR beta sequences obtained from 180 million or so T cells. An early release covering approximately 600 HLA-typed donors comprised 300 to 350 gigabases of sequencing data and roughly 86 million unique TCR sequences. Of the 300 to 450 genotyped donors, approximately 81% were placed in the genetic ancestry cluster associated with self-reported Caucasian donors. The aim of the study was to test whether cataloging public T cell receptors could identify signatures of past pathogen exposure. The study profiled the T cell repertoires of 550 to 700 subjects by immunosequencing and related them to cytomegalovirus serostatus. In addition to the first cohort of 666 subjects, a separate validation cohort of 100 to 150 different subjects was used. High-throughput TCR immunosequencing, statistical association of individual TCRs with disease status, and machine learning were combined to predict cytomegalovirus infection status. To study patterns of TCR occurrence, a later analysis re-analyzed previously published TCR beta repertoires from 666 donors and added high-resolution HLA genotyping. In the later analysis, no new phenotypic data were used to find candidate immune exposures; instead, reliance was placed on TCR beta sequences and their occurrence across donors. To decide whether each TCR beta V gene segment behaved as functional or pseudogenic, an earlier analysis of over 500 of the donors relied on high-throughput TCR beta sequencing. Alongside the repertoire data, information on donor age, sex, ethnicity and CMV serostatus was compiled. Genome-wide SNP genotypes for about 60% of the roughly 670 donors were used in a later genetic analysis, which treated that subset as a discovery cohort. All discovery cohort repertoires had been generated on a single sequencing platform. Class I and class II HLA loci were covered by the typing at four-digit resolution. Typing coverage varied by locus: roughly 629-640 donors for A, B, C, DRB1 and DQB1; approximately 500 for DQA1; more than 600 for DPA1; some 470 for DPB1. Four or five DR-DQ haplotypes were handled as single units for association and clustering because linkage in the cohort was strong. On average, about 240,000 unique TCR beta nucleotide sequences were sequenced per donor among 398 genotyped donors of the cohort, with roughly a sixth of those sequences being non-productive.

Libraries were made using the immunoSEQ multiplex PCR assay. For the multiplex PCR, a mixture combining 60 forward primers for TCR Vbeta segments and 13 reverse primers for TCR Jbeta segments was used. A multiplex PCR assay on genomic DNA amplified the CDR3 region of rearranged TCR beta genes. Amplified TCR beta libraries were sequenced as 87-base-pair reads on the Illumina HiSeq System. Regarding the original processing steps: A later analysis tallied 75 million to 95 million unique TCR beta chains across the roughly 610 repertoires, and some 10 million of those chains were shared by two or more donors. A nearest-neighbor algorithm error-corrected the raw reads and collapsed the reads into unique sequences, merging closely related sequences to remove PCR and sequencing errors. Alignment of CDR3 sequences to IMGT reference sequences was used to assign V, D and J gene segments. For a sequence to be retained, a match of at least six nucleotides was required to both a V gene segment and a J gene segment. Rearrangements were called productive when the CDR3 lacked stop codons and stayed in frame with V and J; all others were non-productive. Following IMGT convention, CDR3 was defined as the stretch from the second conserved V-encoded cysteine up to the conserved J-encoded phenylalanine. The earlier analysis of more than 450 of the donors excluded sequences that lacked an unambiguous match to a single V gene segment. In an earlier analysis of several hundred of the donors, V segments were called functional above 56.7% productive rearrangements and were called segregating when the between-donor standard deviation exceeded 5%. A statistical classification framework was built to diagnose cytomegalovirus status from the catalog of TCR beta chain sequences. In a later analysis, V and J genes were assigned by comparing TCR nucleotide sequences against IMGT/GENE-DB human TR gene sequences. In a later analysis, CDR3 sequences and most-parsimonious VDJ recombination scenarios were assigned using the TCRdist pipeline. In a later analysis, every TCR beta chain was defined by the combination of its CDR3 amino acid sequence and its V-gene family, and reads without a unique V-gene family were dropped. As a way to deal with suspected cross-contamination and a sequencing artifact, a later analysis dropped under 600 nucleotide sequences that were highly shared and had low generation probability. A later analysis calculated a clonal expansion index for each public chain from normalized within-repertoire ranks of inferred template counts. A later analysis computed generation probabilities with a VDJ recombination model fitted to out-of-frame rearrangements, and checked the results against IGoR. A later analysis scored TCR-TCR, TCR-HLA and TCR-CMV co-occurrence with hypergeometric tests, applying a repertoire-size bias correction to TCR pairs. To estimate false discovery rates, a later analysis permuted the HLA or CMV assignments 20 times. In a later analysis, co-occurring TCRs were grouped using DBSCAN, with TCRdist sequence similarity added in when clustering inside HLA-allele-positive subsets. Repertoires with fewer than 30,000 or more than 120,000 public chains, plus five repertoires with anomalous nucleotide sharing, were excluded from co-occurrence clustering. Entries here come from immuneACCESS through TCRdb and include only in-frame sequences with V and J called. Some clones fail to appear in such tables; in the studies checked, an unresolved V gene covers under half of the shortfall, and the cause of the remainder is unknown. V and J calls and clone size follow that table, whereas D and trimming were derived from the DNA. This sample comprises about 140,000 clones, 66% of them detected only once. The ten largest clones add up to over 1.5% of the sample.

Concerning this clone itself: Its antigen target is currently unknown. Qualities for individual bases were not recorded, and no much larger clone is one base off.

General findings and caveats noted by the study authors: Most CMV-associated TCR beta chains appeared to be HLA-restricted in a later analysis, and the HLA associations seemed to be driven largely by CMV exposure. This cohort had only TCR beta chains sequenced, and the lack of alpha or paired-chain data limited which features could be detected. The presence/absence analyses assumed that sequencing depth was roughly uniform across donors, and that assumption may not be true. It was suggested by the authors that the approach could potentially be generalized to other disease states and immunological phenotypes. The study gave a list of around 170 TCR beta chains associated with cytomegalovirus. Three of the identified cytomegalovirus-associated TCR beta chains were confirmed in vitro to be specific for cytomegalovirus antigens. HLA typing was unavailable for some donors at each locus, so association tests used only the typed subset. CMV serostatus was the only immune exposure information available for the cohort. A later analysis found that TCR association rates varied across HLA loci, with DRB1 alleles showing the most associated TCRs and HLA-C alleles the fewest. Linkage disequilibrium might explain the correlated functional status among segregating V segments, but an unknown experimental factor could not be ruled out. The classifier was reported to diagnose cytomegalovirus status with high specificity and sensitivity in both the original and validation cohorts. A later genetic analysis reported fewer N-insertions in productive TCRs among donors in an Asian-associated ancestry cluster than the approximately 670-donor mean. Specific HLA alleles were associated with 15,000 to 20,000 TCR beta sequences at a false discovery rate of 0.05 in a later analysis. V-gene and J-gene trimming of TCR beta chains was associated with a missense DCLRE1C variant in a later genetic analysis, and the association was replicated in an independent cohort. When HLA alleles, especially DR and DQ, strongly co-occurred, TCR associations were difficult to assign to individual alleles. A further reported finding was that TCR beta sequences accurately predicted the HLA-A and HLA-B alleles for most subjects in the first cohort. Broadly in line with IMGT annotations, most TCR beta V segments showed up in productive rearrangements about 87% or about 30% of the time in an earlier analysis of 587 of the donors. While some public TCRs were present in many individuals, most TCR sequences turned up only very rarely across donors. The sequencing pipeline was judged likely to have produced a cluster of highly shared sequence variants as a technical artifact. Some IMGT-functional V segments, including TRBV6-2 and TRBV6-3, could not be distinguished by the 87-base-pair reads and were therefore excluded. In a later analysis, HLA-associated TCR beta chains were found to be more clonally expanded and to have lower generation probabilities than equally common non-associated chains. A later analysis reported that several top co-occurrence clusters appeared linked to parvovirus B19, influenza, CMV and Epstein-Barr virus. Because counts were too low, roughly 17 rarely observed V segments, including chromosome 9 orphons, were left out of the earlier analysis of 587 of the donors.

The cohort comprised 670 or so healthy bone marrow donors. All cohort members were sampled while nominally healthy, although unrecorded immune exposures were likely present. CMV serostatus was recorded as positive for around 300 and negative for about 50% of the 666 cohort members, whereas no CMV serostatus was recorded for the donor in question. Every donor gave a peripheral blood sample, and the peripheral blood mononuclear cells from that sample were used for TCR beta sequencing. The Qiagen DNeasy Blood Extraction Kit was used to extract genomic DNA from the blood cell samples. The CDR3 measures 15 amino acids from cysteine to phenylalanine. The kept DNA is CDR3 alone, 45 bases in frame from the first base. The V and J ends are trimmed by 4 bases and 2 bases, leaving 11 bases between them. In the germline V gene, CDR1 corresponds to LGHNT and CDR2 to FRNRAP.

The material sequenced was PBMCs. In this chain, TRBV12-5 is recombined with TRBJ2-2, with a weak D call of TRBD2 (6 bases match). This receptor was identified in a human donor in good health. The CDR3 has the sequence CASGWTGLNTGELFF. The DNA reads TGTGCTAGTGGTTGGACGGGACTTAACACCGGGGAGCTGTTTTTT. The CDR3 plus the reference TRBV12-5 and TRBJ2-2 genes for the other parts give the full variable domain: DARVTQTPRHKVTEMGQEVTMRCQPILGHNTVFWYRQTMMQGLELLAYFRNRAPLDDSGMPKDRFSAEMPDATLATLKIQPSEPRDSAVYFCASGWTGLNTGELFFGEGSRLTVL.